These 10 T cell receptor beta chains share one sample of origin, sequenced in a study of blood T cells in healthy people across ages. Primed by a sample-barcoded 5' primer and a J-beta primer mix, a second PCR proceeded for about 7 to 11 cycles. TCRdb used MiXCR to reprocess the 5' RACE reads, holding one entry per CDR3 protein. The data hold 1.5 million to 1.9 million distinct CDR3 sequences, with approximately 43% observed a single time. The sequenced sample was blood. Receptor source: a woman under 30 in good health.

This clonotype was recorded a few times. The CDR3 loop is CASSDGGQYGYTF. The CDR3 DNA is TGTGCCAGCAGCGATGGAGGGCAGTATGGCTACACCTTC. V usage is TRBV9 and J usage is TRBJ1-2, with no clear D. The ends were cut back, 3 bases at V and 5 bases at J, with 11 bases in the middle. Germline lookup yields CDR1 SGDLS and CDR2 YYNGEE. The CDR3 totals 13 residues.

V gene TRBV28 combines with J gene TRBJ2-7; 12 nucleotides agree with TRBD2. Germline V lookup: CDR1 MDHEN, CDR2 SYDVKM. V trimming: 4 bases; J trimming: 4 bases; junction bases outside the gene matches: 5. CDR3 length: 15 residues. The CDR3 bases are TGTGCCAGCAGTTCCACCGGGACTAGCGGGTACGAGCAGTACTTC. Translation gives CASSSTGTSGYEQYF. Filled out from reference TRBV28 and TRBJ2-7, the complete variable domain reads DVKVTQSSRYLVKRTGEKVFLECVQDMDHENMFWYRQDPGLGLRLIYFSYDVKMKEKGDIPEGYSVSREKKERFSLILESASTNQTSMYLCASSSTGTSGYEQYFGPGTRLTVT.

The chain recombines TRBV15 with TRBJ1-1; the match to TRBD1 covers 7 bases. V lost 7 bases to trimming and J lost 1 base; unmatched junction nucleotides: 3. Germline CDR1 is LNHNV and CDR2 is YYDKDF (reference sequence). This CDR3 is 13 amino acids long. The CDR3 bases are TGTGCCACCACAGGGGGTGCGAACACTGAAGCTTTCTTT. It yields the protein CATTGGANTEAFF.

The chain employs TRBV5-1 and TRBJ2-7; D might be TRBD1 (6 bases). Trimming removed 4 bases from V and 3 bases from J, with 14 bases in between. Germline-derived CDR1 and CDR2 are SGHRS and YFSETQ. CDR3 length: 14 residues. CDR3 nucleotide sequence: TGCGCCAGCAGCCCCGGACAGTTTTTCTACGAGCAGTACTTC. Translated, it gives CASSPGQFFYEQYF.

This chain joins TRBV14 and TRBJ2-1, with TRBD1 matching over 9 bases. The J call is uncertain, as TRBJ2-7 better fits the DNA end. The CDR3 length is 16 residues. Germline V gives CDR1 SGHDN, CDR2 FVKESK. CDR3 in amino acids: CASWDRESLRSYEQYF. As DNA, the CDR3 is TGTGCCAGCTGGGACAGGGAAAGCTTACGCTCCTACGAGCAGTACTTC.

The CDR3 DNA reads as TGTGCCAGCACCCAAACATGGCTCTCTGGAAACACCATATATTTT. This sequence encodes CASTQTWLSGNTIYF. The chain has TRBV12-3 or TRBV12-4 and TRBJ1-3; no definite D call. The V and J ends lost 7 bases and 0 bases respectively, with 13 bases between them. The CDR3 is 15 residues long.

The chain recombines TRBV7-9 with TRBJ2-1, with D possibly matching TRBD2 (5 bases). V was pared by 5 bases and J by 1 base, with 15 bases between. Germline CDR1 is SEHNR and CDR2 is FQNEAQ (reference sequence). The CDR3 runs to 16 residues. The CDR3 sequence is CASSEGLLGSYNEQFF. DNA for the CDR3: TGTGCCAGCAGCGAGGGCCTTTTAGGGTCCTACAATGAGCAGTTCTTC.

This chain links TRBV12-3 or TRBV12-4 with TRBJ2-7, with D unclear. The CDR3 has 13 amino acids. V was pared by 3 bases and J by 1 base, with 7 bases between. The CDR3 nucleotides are TGTGCCAGCAGTTTCCAGCGATCCTACGAGCAGTACTTC. It codes for CASSFQRSYEQYF.

This clonotype was recorded a few times. This chain's CDR3 is CASSFGTPEYYEQYF. Here the CDR3 DNA reads TGTGCCAGCAGCTTCGGAACACCGGAATACTACGAGCAGTACTTC. The genes are TRBV7-6 and TRBJ2-7; D uncertain. V was trimmed by 3 bases and J by 3 bases, leaving 15 bases between them. The germline V gene encodes CDR1 SGHVS and CDR2 FNYEAQ. There are 15 residues in the CDR3.

This clonotype was observed a handful of times. The J gene is TRBJ2-2, the V gene TRBV7-2; no clear D. Trimming shortened V by 2 bases and J by 5 bases, and 9 bases separated the two germline ends. Germline V lookup: CDR1 SGHTA, CDR2 FQGNSA. This CDR3 is built from 14 residues. CDR3 in amino acids: CASSLRLTTGELFF. For the CDR3, the DNA is TGTGCCAGCAGCTTACGACTTACTACCGGGGAGCTGTTTTTT. The whole variable domain, filled in from reference TRBV7-2 and TRBJ2-2, reads GAGVSQSPSNKVTEKGKDVELRCDPISGHTALYWYRQSLGQGLEFLIYFQGNSAPDKSGLPSDRFSAERTGGSVSTLTIQRTQQEDSAVYLCASSLRLTTGELFFGEGSRLTVL.